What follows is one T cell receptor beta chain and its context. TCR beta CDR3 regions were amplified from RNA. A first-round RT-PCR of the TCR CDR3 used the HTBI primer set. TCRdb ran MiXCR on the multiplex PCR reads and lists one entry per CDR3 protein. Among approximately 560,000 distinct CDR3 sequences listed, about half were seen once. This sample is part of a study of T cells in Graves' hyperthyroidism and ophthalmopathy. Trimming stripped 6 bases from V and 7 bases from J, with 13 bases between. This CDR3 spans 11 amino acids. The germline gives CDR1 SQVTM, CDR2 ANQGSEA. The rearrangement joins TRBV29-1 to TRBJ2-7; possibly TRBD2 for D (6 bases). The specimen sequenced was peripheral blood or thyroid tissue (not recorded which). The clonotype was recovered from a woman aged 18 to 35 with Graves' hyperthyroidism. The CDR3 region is CSVGTLEEQYF. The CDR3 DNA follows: TGCAGCGTCGGGACTCTGGAGGAGCAGTACTTC.